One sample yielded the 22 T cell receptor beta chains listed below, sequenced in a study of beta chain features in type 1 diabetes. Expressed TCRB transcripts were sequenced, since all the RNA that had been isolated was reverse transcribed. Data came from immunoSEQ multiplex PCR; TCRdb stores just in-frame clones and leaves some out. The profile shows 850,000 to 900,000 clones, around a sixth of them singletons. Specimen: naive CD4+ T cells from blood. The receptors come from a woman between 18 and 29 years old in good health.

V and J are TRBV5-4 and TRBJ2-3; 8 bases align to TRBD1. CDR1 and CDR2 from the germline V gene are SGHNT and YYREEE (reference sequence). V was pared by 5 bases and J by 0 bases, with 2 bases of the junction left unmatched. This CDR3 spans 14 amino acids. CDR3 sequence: CASRRQGSTDTQYF. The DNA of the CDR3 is TGTGCCAGCAGGAGACAGGGGAGCACAGATACGCAGTATTTT. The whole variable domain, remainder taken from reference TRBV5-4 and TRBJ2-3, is ETGVTQSPTHLIKTRGQQVTLRCSSQSGHNTVSWYQQALGQGPQFIFQYYREEENGRGNFPPRFSGLQFPNYSSELNVNALELDDSALYLCASRRQGSTDTQYFGPGTRLTVL.

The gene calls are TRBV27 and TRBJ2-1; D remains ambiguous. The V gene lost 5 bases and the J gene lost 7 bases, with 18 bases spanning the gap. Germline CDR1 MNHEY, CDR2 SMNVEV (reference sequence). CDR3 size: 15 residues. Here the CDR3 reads CASSTHPGSQNEQFF. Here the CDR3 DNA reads TGTGCCAGCAGTACCCACCCCGGGTCCCAGAATGAGCAGTTCTTC.

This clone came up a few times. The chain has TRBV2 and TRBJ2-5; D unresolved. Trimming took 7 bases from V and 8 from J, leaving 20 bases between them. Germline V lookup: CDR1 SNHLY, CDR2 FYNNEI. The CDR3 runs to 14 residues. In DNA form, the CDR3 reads TGTGCCAGCATAGGCAGTACTCGAAAGGGAACCCAGTACTTC. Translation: CASIGSTRKGTQYF.

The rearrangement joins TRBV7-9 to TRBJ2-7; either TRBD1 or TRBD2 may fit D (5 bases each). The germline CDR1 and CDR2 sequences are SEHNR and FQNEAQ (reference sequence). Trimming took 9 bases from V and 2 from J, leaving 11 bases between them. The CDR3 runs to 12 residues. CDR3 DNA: TGTGCCAGTGGGACGGACCCCTACGAGCAGTACTTC. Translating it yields CASGTDPYEQYF.

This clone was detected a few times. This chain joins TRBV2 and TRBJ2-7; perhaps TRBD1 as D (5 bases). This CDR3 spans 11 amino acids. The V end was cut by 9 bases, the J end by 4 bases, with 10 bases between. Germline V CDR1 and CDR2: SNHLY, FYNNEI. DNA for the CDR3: TGTGCCAGTAGAAGGGGTTACGAGCAGTACTTC. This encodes CASRRGYEQYF.

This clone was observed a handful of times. This CDR3 reads CASSPSGAGVSTDTQYF. DNA of the CDR3: TGTGCCAGCAGCCCCTCAGGAGCGGGAGTTTCCACAGATACGCAGTATTTT. The rearrangement joins TRBV5-8 to TRBJ2-3, with 8 positions matching TRBD2. This CDR3 region has 17 residues. In germline, CDR1 is SGHTS, CDR2 YDEGEE. V shed 4 bases and J 2 bases; nucleotides not matched to a gene: 12.

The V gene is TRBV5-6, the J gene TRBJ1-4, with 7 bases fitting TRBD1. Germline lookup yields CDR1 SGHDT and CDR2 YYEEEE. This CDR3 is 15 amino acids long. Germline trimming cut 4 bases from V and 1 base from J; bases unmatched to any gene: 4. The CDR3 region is CASSEYRGTNEKLFF. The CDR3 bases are TGTGCCAGCAGCGAATACAGGGGAACTAATGAAAAACTGTTTTTT.

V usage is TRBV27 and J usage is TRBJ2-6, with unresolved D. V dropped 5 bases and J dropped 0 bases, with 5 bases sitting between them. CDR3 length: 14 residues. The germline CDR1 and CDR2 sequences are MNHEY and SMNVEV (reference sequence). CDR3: CASSRYSGANVLTF. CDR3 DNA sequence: TGTGCCAGCAGTCGGTACTCTGGGGCCAACGTCCTGACTTTC.

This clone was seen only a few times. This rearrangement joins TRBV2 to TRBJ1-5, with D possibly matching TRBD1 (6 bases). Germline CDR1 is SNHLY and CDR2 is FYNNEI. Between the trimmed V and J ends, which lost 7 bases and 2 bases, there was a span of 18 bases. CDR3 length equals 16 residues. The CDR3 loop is CASKVGQSRGNQPQHF. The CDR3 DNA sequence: TGTGCCAGCAAAGTTGGACAGTCGAGGGGCAATCAGCCCCAGCATTTT.

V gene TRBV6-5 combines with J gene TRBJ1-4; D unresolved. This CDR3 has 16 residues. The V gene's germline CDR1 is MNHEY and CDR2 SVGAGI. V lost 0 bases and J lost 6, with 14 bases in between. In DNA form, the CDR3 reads TGTGCCAGCAGTTACTCGTTATACGGCGACCATGAAAAACTGTTTTTT. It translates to CASSYSLYGDHEKLFF.

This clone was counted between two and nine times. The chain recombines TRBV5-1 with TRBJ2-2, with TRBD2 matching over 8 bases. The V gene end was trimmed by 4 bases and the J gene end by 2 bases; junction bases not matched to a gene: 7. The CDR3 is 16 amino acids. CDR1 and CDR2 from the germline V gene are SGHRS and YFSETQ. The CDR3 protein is CASSGTSGENTGELFF. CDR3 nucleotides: TGCGCCAGCAGCGGAACTAGCGGTGAAAACACCGGGGAGCTGTTTTTT.

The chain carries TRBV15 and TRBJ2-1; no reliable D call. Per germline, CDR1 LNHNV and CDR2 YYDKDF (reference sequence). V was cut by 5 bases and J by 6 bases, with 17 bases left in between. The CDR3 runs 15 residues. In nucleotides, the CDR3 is TGTGCCACCAGCGCCCGACATGGATGGGGCAATGAGCAGTTCTTC. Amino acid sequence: CATSARHGWGNEQFF. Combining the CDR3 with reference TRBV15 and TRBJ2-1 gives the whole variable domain DAMVIQNPRYQVTQFGKPVTLSCSQTLNHNVMYWYQQKSSQAPKLLFHYYDKDFNNEADTPDNFQSRRPNTSFCFLDIRSPGLGDTAMYLCATSARHGWGNEQFFGPGTRLTVL.

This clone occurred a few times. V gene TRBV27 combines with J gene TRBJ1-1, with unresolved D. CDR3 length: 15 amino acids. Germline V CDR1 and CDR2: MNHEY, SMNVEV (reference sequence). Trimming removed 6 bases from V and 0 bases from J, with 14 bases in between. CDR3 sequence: CASRFTYAMNTEAFF. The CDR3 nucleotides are TGTGCCAGCAGGTTTACCTACGCGATGAACACTGAAGCTTTCTTT.

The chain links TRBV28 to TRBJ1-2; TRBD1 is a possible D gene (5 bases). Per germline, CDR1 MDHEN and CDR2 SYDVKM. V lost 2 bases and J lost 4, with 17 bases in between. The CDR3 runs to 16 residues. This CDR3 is CASSLGPGIRAYGYTF. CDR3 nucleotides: TGTGCCAGCAGTTTAGGACCAGGGATTAGGGCCTATGGCTACACCTTC.

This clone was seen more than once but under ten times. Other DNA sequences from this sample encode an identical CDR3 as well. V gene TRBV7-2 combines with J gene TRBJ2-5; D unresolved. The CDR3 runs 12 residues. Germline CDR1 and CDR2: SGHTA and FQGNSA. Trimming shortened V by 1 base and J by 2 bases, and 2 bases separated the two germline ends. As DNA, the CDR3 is TGTGCCAGCAGCTTAGTACAAGAGACCCAGTACTTC. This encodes CASSLVQETQYF.

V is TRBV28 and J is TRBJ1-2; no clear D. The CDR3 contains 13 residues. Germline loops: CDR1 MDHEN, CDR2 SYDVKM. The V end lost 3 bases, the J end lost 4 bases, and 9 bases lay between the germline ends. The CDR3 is CASSFRGTYGYTF. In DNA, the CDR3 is TGTGCCAGCAGTTTTCGGGGAACCTATGGCTACACCTTC.

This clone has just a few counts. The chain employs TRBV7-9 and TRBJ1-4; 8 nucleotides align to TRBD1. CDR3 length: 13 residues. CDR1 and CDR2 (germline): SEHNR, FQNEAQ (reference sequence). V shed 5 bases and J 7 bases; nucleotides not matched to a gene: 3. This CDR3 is CASSRTGSEKLFF. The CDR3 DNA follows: TGTGCCAGCAGCAGGACAGGGTCTGAAAAACTGTTTTTT.

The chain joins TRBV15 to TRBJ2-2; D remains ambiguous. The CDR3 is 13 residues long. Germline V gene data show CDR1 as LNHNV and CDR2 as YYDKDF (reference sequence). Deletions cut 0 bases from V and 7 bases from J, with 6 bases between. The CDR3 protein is CATSRDLDGELFF. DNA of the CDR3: TGTGCCACCAGCAGAGATCTCGACGGGGAGCTGTTTTTT.

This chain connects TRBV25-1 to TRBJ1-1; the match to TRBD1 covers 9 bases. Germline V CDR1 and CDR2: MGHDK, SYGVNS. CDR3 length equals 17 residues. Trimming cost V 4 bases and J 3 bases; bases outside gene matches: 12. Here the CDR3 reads CASSAWGQGFVHTEAFF. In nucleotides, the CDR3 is TGTGCCAGCAGTGCCTGGGGACAGGGCTTCGTCCACACTGAAGCTTTCTTT.

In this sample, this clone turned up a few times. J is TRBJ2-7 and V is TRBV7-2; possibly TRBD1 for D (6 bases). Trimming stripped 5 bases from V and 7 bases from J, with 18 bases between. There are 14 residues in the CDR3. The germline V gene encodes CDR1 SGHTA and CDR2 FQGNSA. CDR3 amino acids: CASSQGMGTNEQYF. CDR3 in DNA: TGTGCCAGCAGCCAAGGCATGGGGACAAATGAGCAGTACTTC.

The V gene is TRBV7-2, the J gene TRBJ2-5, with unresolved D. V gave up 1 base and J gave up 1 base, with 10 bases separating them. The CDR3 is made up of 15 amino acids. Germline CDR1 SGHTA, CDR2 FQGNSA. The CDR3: CASSLGQRSQETQYF. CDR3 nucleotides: TGTGCCAGCAGCTTAGGCCAGAGATCCCAAGAGACCCAGTACTTC.

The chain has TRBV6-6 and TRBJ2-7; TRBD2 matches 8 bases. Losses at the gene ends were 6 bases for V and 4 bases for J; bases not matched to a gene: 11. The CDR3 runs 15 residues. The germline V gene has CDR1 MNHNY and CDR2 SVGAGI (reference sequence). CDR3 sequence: CASRTGAGVEYEQYF. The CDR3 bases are TGTGCCAGCAGGACCGGAGCGGGAGTCGAGTACGAGCAGTACTTC.